A selection of T cell receptor beta chains follows, all from one sample in a study of T cells in Graves' hyperthyroidism and ophthalmopathy. TCRdb ran MiXCR on the multiplex PCR reads and lists one entry per CDR3 protein. Of some 740,000 distinct CDR3 sequences detected, around 15% appear once; the ten largest clones hold roughly 10%. The sample comprised blood. The receptors derive from a woman aged 18-29 years with Graves' hyperthyroidism. The CDR3 runs from the conserved cysteine through the conserved F or W. Each record gives: J gene, CDR3 length, V gene, D gene, CDR3 protein. D genes are given only for firm matches.

J: TRBJ2-7; length: 16; V: TRBV7-9; D: .; CDR3: CASSPWTPGSSYEQYF
J: TRBJ2-7; length: 13; V: TRBV30; D: .; CDR3: CAWRWGSAAEQYF
J: TRBJ1-5; length: 15; V: TRBV6-1; D: .; CDR3: CASSEVLASNQPQHF
J: TRBJ2-1; length: 16; V: TRBV10-3; D: TRBD2; CDR3: CAIRGGAGLPYNEQFF
J: TRBJ1-5; length: 13; V: TRBV7-3; D: .; CDR3: CASSRDIDQPQHF
J: TRBJ1-2; length: 14; V: TRBV7-9; D: .; CDR3: CASRPSGRVGGYTF
J: TRBJ1-1; length: 14; V: TRBV10-3; D: TRBD1; CDR3: CAIRTGVDQTEAFF
J: TRBJ2-7; length: 15; V: TRBV4-1; D: TRBD1; CDR3: CASSQKTGRGYEQYF
J: TRBJ2-1; length: 16; V: TRBV7-8; D: TRBD2; CDR3: CASSLGRLADYNEQFF
J: TRBJ2-7; length: 18; V: TRBV7-2; D: TRBD2; CDR3: CASSLALTSGRGYHEQYF
J: TRBJ2-3; length: 14; V: TRBV9; D: .; CDR3: CASSPSDLGDTQYF
J: TRBJ2-7; length: 17; V: TRBV20-1; D: TRBD2; CDR3: CSATPPRGGSGRYEQYF
J: TRBJ2-7; length: 16; V: TRBV27; D: TRBD2; CDR3: CASSPDGTSGAYEQYF
J: TRBJ2-5; length: 14; V: TRBV6-5; D: .; CDR3: CASSYSILQETQYF
J: TRBJ2-7; length: 16; V: TRBV11-2; D: TRBD2; CDR3: CASSRGGPRGSYEQYF
J: TRBJ1-6; length: 11; V: TRBV28; D: .; CDR3: CASRGDSPLHF
J: TRBJ2-6; length: 18; V: TRBV7-3; D: .; CDR3: CASSPQGRLVAGANVLTF
J: TRBJ2-2; length: 22; V: TRBV28; D: TRBD2; CDR3: CASSFAALRWLSGRSYQGELFF
J: TRBJ2-1; length: 16; V: TRBV3-1; D: .; CDR3: CASSQGGIPTLMVQFF
J: TRBJ2-7; length: 12; V: TRBV28; D: .; CDR3: CASSSAPKEQYF
J: TRBJ2-7; length: 16; V: TRBV7-9; D: .; CDR3: CASSSPTSGGPYEQYF
J: TRBJ2-5; length: 17; V: TRBV11-2; D: TRBD2; CDR3: CASSLGTLAGLQETQYF
J: TRBJ1-1; length: 14; V: TRBV6-1; D: .; CDR3: CASSLVRMNTEAFF
J: TRBJ1-1; length: 16; V: TRBV20-1; D: TRBD1; CDR3: CSAISGQGAVNTEAFF
J: TRBJ1-5; length: 12; V: TRBV6-5; D: .; CDR3: CASSYPTGPQHF
J: TRBJ2-5; length: 14; V: TRBV20-1; D: .; CDR3: CSARPWATQETQYF
J: TRBJ1-1; length: 14; V: TRBV30; D: .; CDR3: CAWMTRVLVSEAFF
J: TRBJ2-7; length: 15; V: TRBV19; D: .; CDR3: CASSTPGRNSYEQYF
J: TRBJ1-2; length: 15; V: TRBV5-6; D: .; CDR3: CASSYGTSRGHGYTF
J: TRBJ1-2; length: 13; V: TRBV29-1; D: .; CDR3: CSAESHLSYGYTF
J: TRBJ1-5; length: 14; V: TRBV12-3/TRBV12-4; D: .; CDR3: CASSPSGQDQPQHF
J: TRBJ2-2; length: 19; V: TRBV4-1; D: TRBD2; CDR3: CASSPARGGGRVPTGELFF
J: TRBJ2-7; length: 15; V: TRBV28; D: TRBD1; CDR3: CASSLPWDRAYEQYF
J: TRBJ2-1; length: 17; V: TRBV6-2/TRBV6-3; D: TRBD1; CDR3: CASSFRSTGGENNEQFF
J: TRBJ1-1; length: 13; V: TRBV19; D: TRBD1; CDR3: CASRGTGDTEAFF
J: TRBJ1-1; length: 13; V: TRBV6-1; D: .; CDR3: CASSLGGAAEAFF
J: TRBJ1-5; length: 15; V: TRBV5-6; D: TRBD1; CDR3: CASSLGTGVYQPQHF
J: TRBJ2-1; length: 15; V: TRBV18; D: .; CDR3: CASSPAFGTKNEQFF
J: TRBJ2-7; length: 14; V: TRBV7-3; D: TRBD1; CDR3: CASSPGQGQNEQYF
J: TRBJ1-2; length: 15; V: TRBV3-1; D: .; CDR3: CASSQVGYLGTGYTF
J: TRBJ1-5; length: 14; V: TRBV28; D: .; CDR3: CASMRQAVYQPQHF
J: TRBJ2-7; length: 13; V: TRBV20-1; D: .; CDR3: CSAPLGTHYEQYF
J: TRBJ1-1; length: 16; V: TRBV3-1; D: .; CDR3: CASRPVRGPGNTEAFF
J: TRBJ2-1; length: 15; V: TRBV12-3/TRBV12-4; D: .; CDR3: CASSFQDPEYNEQFF
J: TRBJ2-1; length: 12; V: TRBV28; D: .; CDR3: CASSLRQGEQFF
J: TRBJ2-2; length: 16; V: TRBV5-6; D: .; CDR3: CASGSDGLWNTGELFF
J: TRBJ1-4; length: 16; V: TRBV19; D: TRBD1; CDR3: CASSNLPGQGGEKLFF
J: TRBJ2-3; length: 17; V: TRBV18; D: .; CDR3: CASSSRAGPGTSDTQYF
J: TRBJ2-5; length: 16; V: TRBV7-8; D: .; CDR3: CASSLAPGNLQETQYF
J: TRBJ2-1; length: 15; V: TRBV11-3; D: .; CDR3: CASSRQASSYNEQFF
J: TRBJ2-5; length: 13; V: TRBV5-1; D: .; CDR3: CASSSSGGETQYF
J: TRBJ1-6; length: 17; V: TRBV3-1; D: .; CDR3: CASSQGGSYSYNSPLHF
J: TRBJ2-3; length: 16; V: TRBV5-5; D: .; CDR3: CASSLRSGGGTDTQYF